Reported below is one TCR beta chain. As yet, its antigen is unknown. These data belong to a study of cytomegalovirus exposure and HLA in healthy donors. Study outcomes and limitations: Presence/absence results assume similar sequencing depth per donor, which may not hold. It has been reported that TCR beta sequences accurately predicted the HLA-A and HLA-B alleles of most subjects. Listed as cytomegalovirus-associated were over 150 TCR beta chains. Later analysis demonstrated an association between a missense DCLRE1C variant and TCR beta V- and J-gene trimming.

PCR amplification relied on 60 Vbeta primers (plus 13 Jbeta primers). Generated by immunoSEQ multiplex PCR, the TCRdb table keeps only in-frame clones and is missing some. This table has 110,000 or so clones, around 82% appearing once. Trimming at V came to 1 base and at J to 6 bases, leaving 2 bases not matched to a gene. The germline CDR1 and CDR2 sequences are SGHNT and YYREEE (reference sequence). The CDR3 extends over 15 amino acids. This sequence was found in a woman aged 25 to 39 in good health and CMV-seropositive. The sample was PBMCs. This chain connects TRBV5-4 to TRBJ2-7, with 15 bases identical to TRBD2. Here the CDR3 DNA reads TGTGCCAGCAGCTTGCCGGGACTAGCGGGGGGCGAGCAGTACTTC. Translated, it gives CASSLPGLAGGEQYF.